These 22 T cell receptor beta chains came from one sample sequenced in a study of cytomegalovirus exposure and HLA in healthy donors. Clones were sequenced by immunoSEQ multiplex PCR, and TCRdb holds only the in-frame ones, with some missing. The top ten hold around 2.7% of the sample, which has around 150,000 clones, about 90% seen once. Sequenced material: PBMCs. The receptors stem from a woman between 18 and 30 years old in good health and CMV-seropositive.

V and J are TRBV6-1 and TRBJ2-5, with 9 positions matching TRBD2. In germline, CDR1 is MNHNS, CDR2 SASEGT. V lost 6 bases and J lost 6; bases outside the gene matches: 5. This CDR3 spans 13 amino acids. CDR3 protein: CASRSSGRQTQYF. CDR3 sequence (DNA): TGTGCCAGCAGATCGAGCGGGAGGCAGACCCAGTACTTC.

The genes are TRBV18 and TRBJ1-2, with TRBD1 identical over 8 bases. The CDR3 is 14 residues long. CDR1 and CDR2 (germline): KGHSH, LQKENI. Losses at the gene ends were 3 bases for V and 4 bases for J; bases not matched to a gene: 4. This CDR3 reads CASSPGQGSYGYTF. The CDR3 DNA sequence: TGTGCCAGCTCACCCGGACAGGGTTCCTATGGCTACACCTTC.

The CDR3 bases are TGTGCCAGCAGCTTAGGGACGGGAGGGGAAGAGTACTTC. Protein sequence: CASSLGTGGEEYF. The chain recombines TRBV7-6 with TRBJ2-7, with 8 bases lining up with TRBD2. Germline CDR1 is SGHVS and CDR2 is FNYEAQ. There are 13 residues in the CDR3. The trim removed 1 base at V and 11 bases at J, leaving 7 bases unmatched.

The chain has TRBV7-8 and TRBJ2-7; TRBD2 might be the D (5 bases). Germline V CDR1 and CDR2: SGHVS, FQNEAQ. V was clipped by 1 base and J by 5 bases, with 18 bases between them. There are 16 residues in the CDR3. CDR3 sequence reads: CASSLDAGWVVNEQYF. DNA of the CDR3: TGTGCCAGCAGCTTAGATGCGGGCTGGGTGGTAAACGAGCAGTACTTC.

The CDR3 nucleotides read TGTGCCAGCTCACCCAATGCGGGAGCACAGGACTGGGATGGCTACACCTTC. It is translated as CASSPNAGAQDWDGYTF. The gene calls are TRBV18 and TRBJ1-2; perhaps TRBD1 as D (5 bases). V was trimmed by 3 bases and J by 6 bases, leaving 23 bases between them. The CDR3 totals 17 residues. Germline V gene data show CDR1 as KGHSH and CDR2 as LQKENI.

The chain has TRBV19 and TRBJ2-3; TRBD2 aligns across 8 bases. This CDR3 has 14 residues. With V trimmed by 1 base and J by 10 bases, 7 bases remained unmatched. CDR1 and CDR2 (germline): LNHDA, SQIVND (reference sequence). Written as DNA, the CDR3 is TGTGCCAGTAGTATAGCCAGCGGGGGTGAGGCGCAGTATTTT. Translated: CASSIASGGEAQYF.

The rearrangement uses TRBV27 and TRBJ2-4; 9 nucleotides line up with TRBD1. The CDR3 consists of 15 residues. J lost 1 base, V lost 7 bases, and 5 bases had no gene match. Germline assignment: CDR1 MNHEY and CDR2 SMNVEV (reference sequence). CDR3 amino acids: CASTGTGQAKNIQYF. DNA of the CDR3: TGTGCCAGCACCGGGACAGGGCAGGCCAAAAACATTCAGTACTTC.

The V call is TRBV28, the J call TRBJ2-7, with TRBD1 matching 11 bases. Germline lookup yields CDR1 MDHEN and CDR2 SYDVKM. Trimming took 5 bases from V and 5 from J; bases not matched to a gene: 8. CDR3 size: 15 residues. CDR3 amino acids: CASSTSGTGGHEQYF. The CDR3 nucleotides are TGTGCCAGCAGTACTTCCGGGACAGGGGGGCACGAGCAGTACTTC.

The sample holds a few counts of this clone. CDR3 loop: CASSFHRGVSYEQYF. In DNA form, the CDR3 reads TGTGCCAGCAGCTTCCACAGGGGGGTCTCCTACGAGCAGTACTTC. This chain joins TRBV7-3 and TRBJ2-7, with 8 bases that match TRBD1. Germline values: CDR1 SGHTA, CDR2 FQGTGA. The CDR3 covers 15 residues. Unmatched junction bases numbered 4, after V lost 3 bases and J lost 0 bases.

This clone was counted a few times. The sample carries other DNA sequences with the same CDR3. The V and J genes are TRBV5-1 and TRBJ1-2, with D maybe TRBD1 (6 bases). The V end was cut by 2 bases, the J end by 2 bases, with 7 bases between. CDR3 length: 13 amino acids. From germline, CDR1 is SGHRS and CDR2 YFSETQ. CDR3 protein: CASSLDRNYGYTF. The DNA of the CDR3 is TGCGCCAGCAGCTTAGACAGGAACTATGGCTACACCTTC.

This clone was seen only once. The chain carries TRBV4-2 and TRBJ2-5, with D uncertain. The CDR3 contains 13 residues. From germline, CDR1 is LGHNA and CDR2 YNFKEQ. Trimming shortened V by 0 bases and J by 3 bases, and 5 bases separated the two germline ends. The CDR3 DNA is TGTGCCAGCAGCCAAGAATTCGAAGAGACCCAGTACTTC. Amino acids: CASSQEFEETQYF.

The V and J genes are TRBV7-6 and TRBJ2-7; D gene uncertain. This CDR3 contains 13 residues. V was cut by 3 bases and J by 4 bases, with 10 bases left in between. Germline V gene lookup returns CDR1 SGHVS and CDR2 FNYEAQ. As DNA, the CDR3 is TGTGCCAGCAGCTTTGAGGCGGAATACGAGCAGTACTTC. Protein sequence: CASSFEAEYEQYF.

V is TRBV9 and J is TRBJ2-1; TRBD2 agrees at 10 bases. Trimming cost V 0 bases and J 3 bases; bases outside gene matches: 9. Germline V gives CDR1 SGDLS, CDR2 YYNGEE. The CDR3 loop spans 18 amino acids. As DNA, the CDR3 is TGTGCCAGCAGCGTAGAGACTAAAACTAGCGGGAACTACAATGAGCAGTTCTTC. Protein sequence: CASSVETKTSGNYNEQFF. The whole variable domain, filled in from reference TRBV9 and TRBJ2-1, reads DSGVTQTPKHLITATGQRVTLRCSPRSGDLSVYWYQQSLDQGLQFLIQYYNGEERAKGNILERFSAQQFPDLHSELNLSSLELGDSALYFCASSVETKTSGNYNEQFFGPGTRLTVL.

The chain couples TRBV7-8 to TRBJ2-7; unclear D gene. V was cut by 1 base and J by 6 bases, with 10 bases left in between. Germline V CDR1 and CDR2: SGHVS, FQNEAQ. The CDR3 is 13 amino acids. The CDR3: CASSLDVRSEQYF. The CDR3 bases are TGTGCCAGCAGCTTAGATGTTAGAAGCGAGCAGTACTTC.

The chain recombines TRBV18 with TRBJ1-1; D may be TRBD1 (6 bases). The CDR3 has 15 amino acids. Germline V gene sequence: CDR1 KGHSH, CDR2 LQKENI. Trimming shortened V by 6 bases and J by 1 base, and 15 bases separated the two germline ends. The CDR3 spells CASSPRDTKNTEAFF. CDR3 nucleotides: TGTGCCAGCTCTCCCCGGGACACCAAGAACACTGAAGCTTTCTTT.

The chain combines TRBV10-3 with TRBJ2-7; 9 nucleotides agree with TRBD2. CDR3 length equals 16 residues. J was trimmed by 3 bases and V by 3 bases; bases with no gene match: 9. Germline V gene sequence: CDR1 ENHRY, CDR2 SYGVKD. CDR3 sequence: CAISEGETSGDYEQYF. The CDR3 DNA reads TGTGCCATCAGTGAAGGTGAGACTAGCGGAGACTACGAGCAGTACTTC.

The chain joins TRBV27 to TRBJ2-1; TRBD2 matches 8 bases. The trim removed 6 bases at V and 8 bases at J, leaving 18 bases unmatched. Germline V lookup: CDR1 MNHEY, CDR2 SMNVEV (reference sequence). This CDR3 region has 17 residues. CDR3 coding DNA: TGTGCCAGCAGGGGGCCCGAAGGACTAGCAAGGTTGGATGAGCAGTTCTTC. Protein sequence: CASRGPEGLARLDEQFF.

The chain joins TRBV5-1 to TRBJ2-7; TRBD1 agrees at 10 bases. With V trimmed by 0 bases and J by 5 bases, 5 bases remained unmatched. The CDR3 is made up of 15 amino acids. The germline gives CDR1 SGHRS, CDR2 YFSETQ. The CDR3 DNA reads as TGCGCCAGCAGCTTGGCGGGACAGGGGAGGCACGAGCAGTACTTC. It encodes CASSLAGQGRHEQYF.

The chain employs TRBV5-6 and TRBJ2-5, with D maybe TRBD2 (8 bases). The V end was cut by 2 bases, the J end by 5 bases, with 19 bases between. The CDR3 loop spans 16 amino acids. Germline CDR1 reads SGHDT; CDR2 reads YYEEEE. CDR3 bases: TGTGCCAGCAGCTTTTATAACGGGAGGGACAGCGAGACCCAGTACTTC. Residues: CASSFYNGRDSETQYF.

This chain joins TRBV19 and TRBJ1-4; D gene uncertain. V was cut by 1 base and J by 5 bases, with 11 bases left in between. Germline CDR1 and CDR2: LNHDA and SQIVND (reference sequence). This CDR3 has 15 amino acids. The CDR3 coding sequence is TGTGCCAGTAGTATAGTTCTGGAGAAGAATGAAAAACTGTTTTTT. Its protein is CASSIVLEKNEKLFF.

V and J are TRBV13 and TRBJ1-1; D not certain. Germline V gene lookup returns CDR1 PRHDT and CDR2 FYEKMQ (reference sequence). There are 13 residues in the CDR3. V shed 4 bases and J shed 6 bases, with 12 bases lying between them. This chain's CDR3 is CASSSQVISEAFF. The CDR3 DNA follows: TGTGCCAGCAGCTCCCAGGTTATCTCTGAAGCTTTCTTT.

This clone has just one count. The chain links TRBV14 to TRBJ2-7; tentative D call: TRBD1 (6 bases). Germline V gene data show CDR1 as SGHDN and CDR2 as FVKESK. The CDR3 consists of 14 residues. V lost 2 bases and J lost 4, with 12 bases in between. The CDR3, as DNA: TGTGCCAGCAGCCAACCTGAGACAGGTTACGAGCAGTACTTC. Protein: CASSQPETGYEQYF.